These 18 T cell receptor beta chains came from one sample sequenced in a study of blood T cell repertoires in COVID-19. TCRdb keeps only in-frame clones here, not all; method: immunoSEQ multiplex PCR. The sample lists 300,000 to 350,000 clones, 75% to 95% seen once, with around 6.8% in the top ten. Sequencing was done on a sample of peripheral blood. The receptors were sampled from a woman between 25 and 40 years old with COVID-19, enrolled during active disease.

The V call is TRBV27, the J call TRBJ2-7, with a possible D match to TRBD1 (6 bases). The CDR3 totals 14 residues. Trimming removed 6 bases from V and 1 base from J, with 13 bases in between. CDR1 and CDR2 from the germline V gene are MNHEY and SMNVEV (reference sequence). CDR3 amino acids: CASSTDRSSYEQYF. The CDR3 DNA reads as TGTGCCAGCAGCACTGACAGGAGTTCCTACGAGCAGTACTTC.

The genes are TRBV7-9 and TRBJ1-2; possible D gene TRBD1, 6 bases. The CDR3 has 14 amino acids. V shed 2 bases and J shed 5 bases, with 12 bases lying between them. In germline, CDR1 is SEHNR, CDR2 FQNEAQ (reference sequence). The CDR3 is CASSLQQGRYGYTF. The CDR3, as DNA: TGTGCCAGCAGCTTACAACAGGGTCGGTATGGCTACACCTTC.

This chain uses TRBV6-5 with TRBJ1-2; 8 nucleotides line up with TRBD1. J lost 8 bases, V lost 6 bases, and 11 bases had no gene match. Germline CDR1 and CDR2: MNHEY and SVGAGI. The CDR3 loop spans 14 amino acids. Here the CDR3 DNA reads TGTGCCAGCAGCCCCCTACAGGGGGAGGGCGGCTACACCTTC. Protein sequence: CASSPLQGEGGYTF.

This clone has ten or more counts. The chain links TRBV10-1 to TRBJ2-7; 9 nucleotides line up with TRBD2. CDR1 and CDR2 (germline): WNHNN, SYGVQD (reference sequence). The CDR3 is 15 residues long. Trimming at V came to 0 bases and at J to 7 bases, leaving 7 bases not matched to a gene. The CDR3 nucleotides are TGCGCCAGCAGTGAGTCTCGCGGGAGGGCCTGGGAGCAGTACTTC. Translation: CASSESRGRAWEQYF.

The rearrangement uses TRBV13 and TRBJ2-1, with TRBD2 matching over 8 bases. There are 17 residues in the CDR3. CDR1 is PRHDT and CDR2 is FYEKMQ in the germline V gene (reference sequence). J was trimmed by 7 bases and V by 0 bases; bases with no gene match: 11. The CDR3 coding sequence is TGTGCCAGCAGCTTAGGTGGGAGGAGACTAGCGTTAAATGAGCAGTTCTTC. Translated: CASSLGGRRLALNEQFF.

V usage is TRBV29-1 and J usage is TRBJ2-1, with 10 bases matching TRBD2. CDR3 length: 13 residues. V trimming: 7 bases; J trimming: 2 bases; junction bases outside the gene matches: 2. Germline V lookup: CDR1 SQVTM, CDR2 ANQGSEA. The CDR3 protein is CSGLAGAYNEQFF. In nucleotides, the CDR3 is TGCAGCGGGCTAGCGGGAGCCTACAATGAGCAGTTCTTC.

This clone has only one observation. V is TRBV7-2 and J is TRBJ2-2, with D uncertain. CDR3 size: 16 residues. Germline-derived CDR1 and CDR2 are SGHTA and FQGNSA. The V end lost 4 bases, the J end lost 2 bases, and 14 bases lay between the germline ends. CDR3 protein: CASSSRQLLNTGELFF. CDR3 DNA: TGTGCCAGCAGCTCCAGGCAACTCCTCAACACCGGGGAGCTGTTTTTT.

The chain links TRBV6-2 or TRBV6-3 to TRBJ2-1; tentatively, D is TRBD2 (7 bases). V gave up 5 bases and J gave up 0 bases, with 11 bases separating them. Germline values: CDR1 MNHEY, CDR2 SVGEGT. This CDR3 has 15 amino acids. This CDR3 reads CASSRGGGSYNEQFF. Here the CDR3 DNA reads TGTGCCAGCAGTAGGGGGGGAGGCTCCTACAATGAGCAGTTCTTC.

DNA for the CDR3: TGTGCCATCAGTGTCGTCGGGGACAGGGCTTCAGGGGCCAACGTCCTGACTTTC. It encodes CAISVVGDRASGANVLTF. This chain connects TRBV10-3 to TRBJ2-6; TRBD1 matches at 9 bases. The CDR3 is made up of 18 amino acids. The germline V gene encodes CDR1 ENHRY and CDR2 SYGVKD. V dropped 4 bases and J dropped 4; count of bases not matched to a gene: 11.

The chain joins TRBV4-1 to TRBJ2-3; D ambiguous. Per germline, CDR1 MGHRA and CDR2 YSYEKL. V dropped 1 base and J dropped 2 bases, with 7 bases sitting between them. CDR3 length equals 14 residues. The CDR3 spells CASSQASYTDTQYF. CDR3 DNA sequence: TGCGCCAGCAGCCAAGCCTCTTACACAGATACGCAGTATTTT.

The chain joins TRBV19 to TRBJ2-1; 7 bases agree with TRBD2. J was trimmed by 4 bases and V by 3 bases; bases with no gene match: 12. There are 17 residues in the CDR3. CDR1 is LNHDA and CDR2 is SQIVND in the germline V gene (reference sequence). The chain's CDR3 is CASSILPGDYQYNEQFF. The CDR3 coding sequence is TGTGCCAGTAGTATTTTGCCTGGGGACTACCAATACAATGAGCAGTTCTTC. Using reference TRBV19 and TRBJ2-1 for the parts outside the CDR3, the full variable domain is DGGITQSPKYLFRKEGQNVTLSCEQNLNHDAMYWYRQDPGQGLRLIYYSQIVNDFQKGDIAEGYSVSREKKESFPLTVTSAQKNPTAFYLCASSILPGDYQYNEQFFGPGTRLTVL.

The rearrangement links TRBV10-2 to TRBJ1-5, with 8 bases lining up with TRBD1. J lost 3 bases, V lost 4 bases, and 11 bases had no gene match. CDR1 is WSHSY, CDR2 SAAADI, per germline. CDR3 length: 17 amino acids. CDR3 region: CASSGASGRGLNQPQHF. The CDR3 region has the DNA TGCGCCAGCAGTGGAGCCTCGGGCAGGGGGCTCAATCAGCCCCAGCATTTT.

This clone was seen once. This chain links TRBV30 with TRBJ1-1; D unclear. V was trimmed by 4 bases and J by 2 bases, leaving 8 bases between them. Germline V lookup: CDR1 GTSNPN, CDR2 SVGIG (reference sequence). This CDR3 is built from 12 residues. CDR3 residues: CAWKEGNTEAFF. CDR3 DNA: TGTGCCTGGAAGGAGGGAAACACTGAAGCTTTCTTT.

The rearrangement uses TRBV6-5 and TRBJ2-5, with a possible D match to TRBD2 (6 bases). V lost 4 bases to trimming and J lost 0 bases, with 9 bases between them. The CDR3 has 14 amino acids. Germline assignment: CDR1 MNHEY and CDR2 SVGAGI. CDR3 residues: CASSSRGNQETQYF. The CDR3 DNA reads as TGTGCCAGCAGTTCCCGGGGGAACCAAGAGACCCAGTACTTC.

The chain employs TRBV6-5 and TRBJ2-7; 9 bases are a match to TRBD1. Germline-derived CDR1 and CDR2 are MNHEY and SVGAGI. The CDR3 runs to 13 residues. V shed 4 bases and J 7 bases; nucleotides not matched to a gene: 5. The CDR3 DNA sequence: TGTGCCAGCAGTTGGGACAGGGTAGGGGAGCAGTACTTC. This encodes CASSWDRVGEQYF.

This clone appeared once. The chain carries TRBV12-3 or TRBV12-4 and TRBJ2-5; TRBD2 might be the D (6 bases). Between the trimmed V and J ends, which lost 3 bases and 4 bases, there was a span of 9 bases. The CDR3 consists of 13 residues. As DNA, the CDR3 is TGTGCCAGCAGTTTTCGGGGGATAGAGACCCAGTACTTC. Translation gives CASSFRGIETQYF.

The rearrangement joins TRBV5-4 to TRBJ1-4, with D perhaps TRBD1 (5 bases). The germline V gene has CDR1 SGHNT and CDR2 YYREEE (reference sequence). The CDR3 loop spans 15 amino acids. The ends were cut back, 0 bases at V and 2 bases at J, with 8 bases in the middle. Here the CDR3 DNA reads TGTGCCAGCAGCTTGGAGGGGATGACTAATGAAAAACTGTTTTTT. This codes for CASSLEGMTNEKLFF.

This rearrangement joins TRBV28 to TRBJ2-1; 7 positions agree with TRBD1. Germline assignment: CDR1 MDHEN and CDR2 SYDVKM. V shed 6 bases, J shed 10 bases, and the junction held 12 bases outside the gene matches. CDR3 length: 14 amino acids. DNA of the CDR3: TGTGCCAGCAGATTGCAGGGCAGGGGGACCGAGCAGTTCTTC. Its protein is CASRLQGRGTEQFF.